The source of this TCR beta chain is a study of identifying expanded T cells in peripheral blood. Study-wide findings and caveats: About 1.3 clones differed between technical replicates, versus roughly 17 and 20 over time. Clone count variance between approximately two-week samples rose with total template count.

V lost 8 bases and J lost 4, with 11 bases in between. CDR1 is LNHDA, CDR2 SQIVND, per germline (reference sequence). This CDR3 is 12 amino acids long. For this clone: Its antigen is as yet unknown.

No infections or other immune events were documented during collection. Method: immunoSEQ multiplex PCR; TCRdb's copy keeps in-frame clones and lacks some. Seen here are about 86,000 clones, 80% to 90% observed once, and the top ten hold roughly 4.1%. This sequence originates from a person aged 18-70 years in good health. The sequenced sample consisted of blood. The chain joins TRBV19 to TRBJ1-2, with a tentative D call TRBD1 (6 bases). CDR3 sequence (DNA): TGTGCCAGTCGTACAGGGAGCTATGGCTACACCTTC. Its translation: CASRTGSYGYTF.